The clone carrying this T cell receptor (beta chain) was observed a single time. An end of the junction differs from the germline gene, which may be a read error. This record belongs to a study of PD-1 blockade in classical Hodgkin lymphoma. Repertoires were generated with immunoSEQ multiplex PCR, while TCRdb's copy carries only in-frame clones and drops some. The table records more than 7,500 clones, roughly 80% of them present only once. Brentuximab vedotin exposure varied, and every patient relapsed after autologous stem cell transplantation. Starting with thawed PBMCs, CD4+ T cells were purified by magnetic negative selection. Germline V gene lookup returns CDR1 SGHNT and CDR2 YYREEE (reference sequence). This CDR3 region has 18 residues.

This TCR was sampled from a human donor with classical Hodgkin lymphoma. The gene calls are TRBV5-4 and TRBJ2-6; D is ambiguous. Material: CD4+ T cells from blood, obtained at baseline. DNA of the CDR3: TGTGTCAGCATATTCTGCGTACCAGACAAAGGTCGGGCCAACGTCCTGACTTTC. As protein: CVSIFCVPDKGRANVLTF.